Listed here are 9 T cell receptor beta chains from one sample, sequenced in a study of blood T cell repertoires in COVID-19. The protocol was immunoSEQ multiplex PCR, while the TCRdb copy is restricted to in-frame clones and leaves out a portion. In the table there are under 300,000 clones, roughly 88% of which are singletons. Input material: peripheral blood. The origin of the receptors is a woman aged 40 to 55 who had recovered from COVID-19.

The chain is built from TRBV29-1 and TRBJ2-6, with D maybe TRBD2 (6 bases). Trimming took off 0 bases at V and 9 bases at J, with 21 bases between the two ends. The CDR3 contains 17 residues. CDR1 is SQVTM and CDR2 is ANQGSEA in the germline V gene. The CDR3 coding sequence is TGCAGCGTTGAAGATGGTAGCCGTCCGGGAGAAGGCAACGTCCTGACTTTC. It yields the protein CSVEDGSRPGEGNVLTF.

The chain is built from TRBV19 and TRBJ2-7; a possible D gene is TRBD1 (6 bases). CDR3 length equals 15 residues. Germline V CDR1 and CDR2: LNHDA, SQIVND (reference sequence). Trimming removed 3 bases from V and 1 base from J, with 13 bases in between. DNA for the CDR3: TGTGCCAGTAGTATCCCAGGGCAGGGGTCCTACGAGCAGTACTTC. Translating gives CASSIPGQGSYEQYF.

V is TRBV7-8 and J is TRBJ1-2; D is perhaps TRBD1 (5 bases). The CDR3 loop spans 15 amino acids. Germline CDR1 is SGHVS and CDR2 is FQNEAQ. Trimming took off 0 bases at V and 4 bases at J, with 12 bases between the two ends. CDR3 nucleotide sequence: TGTGCCAGCAGCTTAGCGTCGGGGGGTCTCTATGGCTACACCTTC. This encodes CASSLASGGLYGYTF.

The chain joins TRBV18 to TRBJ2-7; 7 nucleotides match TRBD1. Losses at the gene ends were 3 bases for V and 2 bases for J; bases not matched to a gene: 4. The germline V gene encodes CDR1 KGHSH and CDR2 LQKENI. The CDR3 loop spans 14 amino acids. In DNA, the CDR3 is TGTGCCAGCTCACCGGGACAGTGGGCCTACGAGCAGTACTTC. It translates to CASSPGQWAYEQYF.

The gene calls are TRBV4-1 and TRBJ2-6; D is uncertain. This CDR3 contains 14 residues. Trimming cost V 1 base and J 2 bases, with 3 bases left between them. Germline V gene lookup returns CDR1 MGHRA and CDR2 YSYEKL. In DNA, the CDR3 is TGCGCCAGCAGCCAAGGTACTGGGGCCAACGTCCTGACTTTC. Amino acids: CASSQGTGANVLTF.

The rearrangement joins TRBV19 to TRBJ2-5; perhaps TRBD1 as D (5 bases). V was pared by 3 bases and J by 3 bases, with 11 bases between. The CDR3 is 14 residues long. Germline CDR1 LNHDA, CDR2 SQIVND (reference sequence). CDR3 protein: CASSIVRGKETQYF. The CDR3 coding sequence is TGTGCCAGTAGTATTGTAAGGGGCAAAGAGACCCAGTACTTC.

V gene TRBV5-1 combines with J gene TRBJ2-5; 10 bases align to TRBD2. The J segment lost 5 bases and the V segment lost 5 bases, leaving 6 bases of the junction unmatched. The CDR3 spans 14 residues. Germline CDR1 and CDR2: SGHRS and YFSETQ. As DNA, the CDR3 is TGCGCCAGCAGAGGAGCGGGAGGGGGCGAGACCCAGTACTTC. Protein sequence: CASRGAGGGETQYF.

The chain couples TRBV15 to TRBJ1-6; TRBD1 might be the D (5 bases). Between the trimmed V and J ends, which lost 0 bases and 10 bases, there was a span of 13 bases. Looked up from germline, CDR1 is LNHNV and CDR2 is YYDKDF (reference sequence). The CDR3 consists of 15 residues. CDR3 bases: TGTGCCACCAGCAGAGAGTTGGGGGGGAGATCACCCCTCCACTTT. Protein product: CATSRELGGRSPLHF.

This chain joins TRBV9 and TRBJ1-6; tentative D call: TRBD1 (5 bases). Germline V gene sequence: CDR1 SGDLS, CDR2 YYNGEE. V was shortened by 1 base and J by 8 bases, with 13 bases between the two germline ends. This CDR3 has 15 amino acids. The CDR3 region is CASSVWSGMDSPLHF. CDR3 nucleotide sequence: TGTGCCAGCAGCGTATGGTCAGGGATGGATTCACCCCTCCACTTT.